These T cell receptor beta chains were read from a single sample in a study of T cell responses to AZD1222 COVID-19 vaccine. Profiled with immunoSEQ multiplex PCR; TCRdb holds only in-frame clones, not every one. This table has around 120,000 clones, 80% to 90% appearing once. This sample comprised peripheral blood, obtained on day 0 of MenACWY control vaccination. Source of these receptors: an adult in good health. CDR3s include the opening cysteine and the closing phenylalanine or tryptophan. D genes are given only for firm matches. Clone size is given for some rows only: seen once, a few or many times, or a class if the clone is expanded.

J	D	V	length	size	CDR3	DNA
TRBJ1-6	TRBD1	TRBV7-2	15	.	CASSVQTGGNSPLHF	TGTGCCAGCAGCGTCCAGACAGGGGGAAATTCACCCCTCCACTTT
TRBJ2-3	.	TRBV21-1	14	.	CANTGRGDTDTQYF	TGTGCCAACACGGGGCGGGGAGACACAGATACGCAGTATTTT
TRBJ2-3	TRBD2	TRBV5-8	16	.	CASSLGLAGNTDTQYF	TGTGCCAGCAGCCTCGGACTAGCGGGGAACACAGATACGCAGTATTTT
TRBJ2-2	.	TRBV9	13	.	CASSVDVTGELFF	TGTGCCAGCAGCGTAGACGTGACCGGGGAGCTGTTTTTT
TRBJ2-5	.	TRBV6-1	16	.	CASSEQSGALRTTQYF	TGTGCCAGCAGTGAACAATCCGGGGCGCTAAGAACGACCCAGTACTTC
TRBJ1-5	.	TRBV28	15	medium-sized	CASSLGGSSNQPQHF	TGTGCCAGCAGTTTGGGGGGTTCGAGCAATCAGCCCCAGCATTTT
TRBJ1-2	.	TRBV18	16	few	CASSPGGGRADQGYTF	TGTGCCAGCTCTCCCGGAGGCGGCAGGGCCGACCAAGGCTACACCTTC
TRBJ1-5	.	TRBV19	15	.	CASTTRGSSNQPQHF	TGTGCCAGTACCACCCGGGGATCTAGCAATCAGCCCCAGCATTTT
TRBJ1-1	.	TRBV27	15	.	CASSLSPGMNTEAFF	TGTGCCAGCAGTTTATCGCCGGGTATGAACACTGAAGCTTTCTTT
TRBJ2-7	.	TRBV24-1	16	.	CATSDRGSTGTYEQYF	TGTGCCACCAGTGATCGAGGGTCAACCGGAACCTACGAGCAGTACTTC
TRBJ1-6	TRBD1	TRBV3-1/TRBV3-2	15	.	CASNQQGSSNSPLHF	TGTGCCAGCAACCAACAGGGGAGCTCCAATTCACCCCTCCACTTT
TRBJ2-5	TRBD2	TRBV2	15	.	CASRPRLAGAETQYF	TGTGCCAGCAGACCTCGTCTAGCGGGTGCGGAGACCCAGTACTTC
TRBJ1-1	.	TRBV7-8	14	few	CASSLVGAGTEAFF	TGTGCCAGCAGCTTAGTGGGGGCTGGCACTGAAGCTTTCTTT
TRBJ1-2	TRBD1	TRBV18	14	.	CASSLDRVGYGYTF	TGTGCCAGCTCACTGGACAGGGTGGGCTATGGCTACACCTTC
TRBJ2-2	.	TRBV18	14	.	CASSFTANTGELFF	TGTGCCAGCTCATTCACAGCGAACACCGGGGAGCTGTTTTTT
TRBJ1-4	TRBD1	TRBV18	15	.	CASSQGTVNEEKLFF	TGTGCCAGCTCACAAGGGACAGTCAACGAGGAAAAACTGTTTTTT
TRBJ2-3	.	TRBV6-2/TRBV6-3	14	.	CASSSLGRADTQYF	TGTGCCAGCAGTTCCTTGGGACGGGCAGATACGCAGTATTTT
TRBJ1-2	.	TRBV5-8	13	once	CASSFRVLGGYTF	TGTGCCAGCAGCTTTCGGGTGCTCGGTGGCTACACCTTC
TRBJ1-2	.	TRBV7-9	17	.	CASSFPGRGAANYGYTF	TGTGCCAGCAGCTTCCCAGGTAGAGGGGCAGCTAACTATGGCTACACCTTC
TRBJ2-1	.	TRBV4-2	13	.	CASSQAGQGEQFF	TGTGCCAGCAGCCAAGCCGGGCAGGGTGAGCAGTTCTTC
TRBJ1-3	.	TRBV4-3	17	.	CASSQDSTLHSGNTIYF	TGCGCCAGCAGCCAAGATAGTACACTTCACTCTGGAAACACCATATATTTT
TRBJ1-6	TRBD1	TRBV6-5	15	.	CASRLGGGGNSPLHF	TGTGCCAGCAGGCTGGGGGGAGGGGGCAATTCACCCCTCCACTTT
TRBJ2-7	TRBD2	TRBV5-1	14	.	CASSSSGGTYEQYF	TGCGCCAGCAGCTCAAGCGGGGGGACCTACGAGCAGTACTTC
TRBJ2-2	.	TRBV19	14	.	CASNGPPDTGELFF	TGTGCCAGTAATGGACCTCCCGACACCGGGGAGCTGTTTTTT
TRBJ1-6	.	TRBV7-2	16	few	CASSLALGVRNSPLHF	TGTGCCAGCAGCTTAGCGCTAGGGGTCCGGAATTCACCCCTCCACTTT
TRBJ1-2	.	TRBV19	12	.	CASSIEGTGYTF	TGTGCCAGTAGTATTGAGGGAACCGGCTACACCTTC
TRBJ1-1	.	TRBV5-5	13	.	CASSLQANTEAFF	TGTGCCAGCAGCTTACAGGCAAACACTGAAGCTTTCTTT
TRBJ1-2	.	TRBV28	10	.	CASSQYGYTF	TGTGCCAGCAGCCAATATGGCTACACCTTC
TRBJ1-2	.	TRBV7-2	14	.	CASSLEEVSYGYTF	TGTGCCAGCAGCTTAGAGGAGGTATCATATGGCTACACCTTC
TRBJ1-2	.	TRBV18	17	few	CASSSLVTQAANYGYTF	TGTGCCAGCTCATCCTTGGTAACCCAGGCAGCTAACTATGGCTACACCTTC
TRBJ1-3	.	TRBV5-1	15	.	CASSLGQSSGNTIYF	TGCGCCAGCAGCTTGGGGCAAAGCTCTGGAAACACCATATATTTT
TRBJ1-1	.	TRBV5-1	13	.	CASSLQENTEAFF	TGCGCCAGCAGCTTACAGGAGAACACTGAAGCTTTCTTT
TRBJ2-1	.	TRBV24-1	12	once	CATARGLGEQFF	TGTGCCACCGCCAGGGGTTTGGGTGAGCAGTTCTTC
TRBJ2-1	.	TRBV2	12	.	CASRNQGVEQFF	TGTGCCAGCAGGAACCAGGGTGTAGAGCAGTTCTTC
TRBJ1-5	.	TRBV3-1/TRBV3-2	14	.	CASSQGIGHQPQHF	TGTGCCAGCAGCCAAGGGATAGGGCACCAGCCCCAGCATTTT
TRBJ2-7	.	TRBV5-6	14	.	CASSFAPRGWEQYF	TGTGCCAGCAGCTTCGCACCAAGGGGCTGGGAGCAGTACTTC
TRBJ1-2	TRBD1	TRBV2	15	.	CASTGQGAANYGYTF	TGTGCCAGCACCGGACAGGGGGCGGCTAACTATGGCTACACCTTC
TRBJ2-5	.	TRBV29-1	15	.	CSVRIGRDSQETQYF	TGCAGCGTCCGAATAGGGCGGGATTCGCAAGAGACCCAGTACTTC
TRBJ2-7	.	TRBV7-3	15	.	CASSPTAGTSYEQYF	TGTGCCAGCAGCCCCACAGCAGGGACCTCCTACGAGCAGTACTTC
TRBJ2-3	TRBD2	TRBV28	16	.	CASSGASGIRTDTQYF	TGTGCCAGCAGTGGGGCTAGCGGTATACGAACAGATACGCAGTATTTT
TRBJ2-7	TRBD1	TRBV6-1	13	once	CASSWGTVYEQYF	TGTGCCAGCAGTTGGGGGACAGTCTACGAGCAGTACTTC
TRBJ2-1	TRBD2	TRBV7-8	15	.	CASSSLSGGLSEQFF	TGTGCCAGCAGCTCCTTGTCGGGGGGGCTTTCTGAGCAGTTCTTC
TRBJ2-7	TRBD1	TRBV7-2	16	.	CASSLGHRGLSYEQYF	TGTGCCAGCAGCTTAGGGCACAGGGGTCTCTCCTACGAGCAGTACTTC
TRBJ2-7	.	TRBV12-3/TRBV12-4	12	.	CASSPRVFEQYF	TGTGCCAGCAGTCCCAGGGTCTTCGAGCAGTACTTC
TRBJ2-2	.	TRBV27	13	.	CASSLLGPGELFF	TGTGCCAGCAGTTTGTTGGGTCCCGGGGAGCTGTTTTTT
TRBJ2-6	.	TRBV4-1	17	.	CASSQTRESSGANVLTF	TGCGCCAGCAGCCAAACACGAGAGTCATCTGGGGCCAACGTCCTGACTTTC
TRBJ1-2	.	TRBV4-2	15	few	CASSQGPAVTYGYTF	TGTGCCAGCAGCCAAGGTCCCGCCGTTACTTATGGCTACACCTTC
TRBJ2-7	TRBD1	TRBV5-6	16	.	CASSLVRDRGVYEQYF	TGTGCCAGCAGCTTGGTCCGGGACAGGGGAGTTTACGAGCAGTACTTC
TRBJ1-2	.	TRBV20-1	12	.	CSASSAYYGYTF	TGCAGTGCTAGTTCGGCCTACTATGGCTACACCTTC
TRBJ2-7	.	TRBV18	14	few	CASSPGGAHYEQYF	TGTGCCAGCTCACCAGGGGGGGCCCACTACGAGCAGTACTTC
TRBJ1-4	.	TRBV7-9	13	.	CASQDPGREKLFF	TGTGCCAGCCAGGACCCTGGTCGTGAAAAACTGTTTTTT
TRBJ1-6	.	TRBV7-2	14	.	CASSSTGFNSPLHF	TGTGCCAGCAGCTCGACAGGTTTCAATTCACCCCTCCACTTT